This note documents a single T cell receptor (beta chain) sequence. What it binds is not known. Germline V gene sequence: CDR1 MGHRA, CDR2 YSYEKL. The CDR3 length is 15 residues. Between the trimmed V and J ends, which lost 0 bases and 4 bases, there was a span of 12 bases. This sample is part of a study of post-analysis software for immune sequencing data. General study points: The five TRBV segments detected at higher frequency in patients than in controls included TRBV5-6, TRBV5-1 and TRBV20-1.

The TCR beta cDNA libraries carried unique molecular identifiers. TCRdb processed the PCR reads anew with MiXCR; each CDR3 protein has one entry. The sample includes about 540,000 distinct CDR3 sequences, around 31% seen only once; the top ten take 4.5% to 7.5%. The sequencing input was blood. This chain connects TRBV4-1 to TRBJ1-2; D may be TRBD1 (5 bases). The TCR originated in a girl under 18 with multiple sclerosis. The CDR3 is CASSQDITGTYGYTF. DNA of the CDR3: TGCGCCAGCAGCCAAGATATAACGGGGACCTATGGCTACACCTTC.